The following is a T cell receptor beta chain sequence with its context. Its cognate antigen is unknown. Sequencing was at deep level. Some clones are missing from TCRdb's copy, which holds only in-frame ones; the method was immunoSEQ multiplex PCR. The sample includes hundreds of thousands of clones, around 96% seen only once; the top ten take about 0.12%. V gave up 2 bases and J gave up 4 bases; unmatched junction bases: 5. The CDR3 has 15 amino acids. The germline V gene has CDR1 SEHNR and CDR2 FQNEAQ (reference sequence). This sample is drawn from a study of shared clonotypes between healthy human individuals. Study context: Each donor contributed plates that comprised three CD4 naive, three CD4 memory, two CD8 naive and one CD8 memory.

General study points: Naive subsets tended to show greater estimated richness than memory subsets.

Naive CD8 cells were CD45RO-negative, positively selected for CCR7, excluding terminally differentiated effector memory CD45RA+ cells. Sequenced input: naive CD8+ T cells sorted from blood. The clonotype comes from a woman aged 25-40 years in good health. V usage is TRBV7-9 and J usage is TRBJ2-3, with TRBD1 matching over 8 bases. The CDR3 DNA reads as TGTGCCAGCAGCTTAAGACAGGGGAATGCAGATACGCAGTATTTT. It encodes CASSLRQGNADTQYF.